This T cell receptor (beta chain) was profiled in a study of CD8 T cells in ankylosing spondylitis. Study findings and constraints: A TCR beta motif of eight or nine highly homologous variants seemed to mark ankylosing spondylitis blood. Both synovial fluid and blood in reactive arthritis had previously been reported to carry some motif variants.

Libraries of TCR beta came from quantitative 5'-RACE with molecular barcodes. TCRdb re-called the 5' RACE reads through MiXCR, storing one row per CDR3 protein. The data hold roughly 400,000 distinct CDR3 sequences, with around 22% observed a single time. This clonotype occurred a few times. Its antigen is as yet unknown. Trimming shortened V by 3 bases and J by 0 bases, and 11 bases separated the two germline ends. Germline V CDR1 and CDR2: DFQATT, SNEGSKA (reference sequence). CDR3 length: 14 residues. The sequence was collected from a male donor with ankylosing spondylitis. What was sequenced was blood, either unsorted or a sorted T cell fraction (not recorded which). The V gene is TRBV20-1, the J gene TRBJ1-1, with D uncertain. The CDR3 here is CSARYLLMNTEAFF. In nucleotides, the CDR3 is TGCAGTGCTAGGTACCTCCTTATGAACACTGAAGCTTTCTTT.